These 20 T cell receptor beta chains came from one sample sequenced in a study of blood T cell repertoires in COVID-19. Sequenced by immunoSEQ multiplex PCR; TCRdb stores in-frame clones only, minus some. This table has 200,000 to 300,000 clones, roughly 87% appearing once. Sequencing was performed on peripheral blood. The receptors shown here come from a human donor in a cohort sampled during active COVID-19.

This CDR3 is CASSPRLAGGGEQYF. The DNA for the CDR3 is TGTGCCAGCAGCCCGAGACTAGCGGGAGGGGGAGAGCAGTACTTC. This chain connects TRBV7-2 to TRBJ2-7; 14 bases are shared with TRBD2. J was trimmed by 7 bases and V by 5 bases; bases with no gene match: 7. The CDR3 contains 15 residues. Germline loops: CDR1 SGHTA, CDR2 FQGNSA.

The V gene is TRBV20-1, the J gene TRBJ2-3, with D possibly TRBD2 on 6 matching bases. The germline V gene has CDR1 DFQATT and CDR2 SNEGSKA (reference sequence). This CDR3 is built from 14 residues. Trimming left V 3 bases short and J 2 bases short, with 12 bases between. The CDR3 reads CSASAGLLTDTQYF. The CDR3 DNA sequence: TGCAGTGCTAGTGCGGGACTGCTCACAGATACGCAGTATTTT.

This chain joins TRBV5-1 and TRBJ2-7, with D possibly TRBD2 on 6 matching bases. Germline V gives CDR1 SGHRS, CDR2 YFSETQ. This CDR3 has 16 amino acids. The V end was cut by 4 bases, the J end by 2 bases, with 19 bases between. The CDR3 DNA sequence: TGCGCCAGCAGCAAGGGTTGGGGGGAGGCTACCTACGAGCAGTACTTC. Protein product: CASSKGWGEATYEQYF.

This chain joins TRBV5-6 and TRBJ1-1, with 7 bases identical to TRBD1. V lost 4 bases, J lost 0 bases, and 9 bases stayed unmatched. CDR1 and CDR2 (germline): SGHDT, YYEEEE. The CDR3 runs 16 residues. The CDR3 protein is CASSPDRITLNTEAFF. Here the CDR3 DNA reads TGTGCCAGCAGCCCGGACAGGATTACATTGAACACTGAAGCTTTCTTT.

The chain recombines TRBV24-1 with TRBJ1-1, with 10 bases aligning to TRBD1. Germline lookup yields CDR1 KGHDR and CDR2 SFDVKD. There are 13 residues in the CDR3. V trimming: 9 bases; J trimming: 5 bases; junction bases outside the gene matches: 5. The CDR3 DNA reads as TGTGCCACCCAAAGGACAGGGGGGACTGAAGCTTTCTTT. This gives the protein CATQRTGGTEAFF.

The chain couples TRBV25-1 to TRBJ2-1; D may be TRBD2 (5 bases). CDR3 size: 15 residues. With 9 bases removed from V and 0 bases from J, the gap between germline ends came to 15 bases. Germline V gene data show CDR1 as MGHDK and CDR2 as SYGVNS. The CDR3 loop reads CARPMSSNSYNEQFF. The CDR3 bases are TGTGCCAGGCCTATGTCTAGCAACTCCTACAATGAGCAGTTCTTC. The variable domain in full, with the rest retrieved from reference TRBV25-1 and TRBJ2-1, is EADIYQTPRYLVIGTGKKITLECSQTMGHDKMYWYQQDPGMELHLIHYSYGVNSTEKGDLSSESTVSRIRTEHFPLTLESARPSHTSQYLCARPMSSNSYNEQFFGPGTRLTVL.

V usage is TRBV6-6 and J usage is TRBJ1-3; weak D call: TRBD1 (5 bases). The CDR3 is 13 amino acids. Germline V CDR1 and CDR2: MNHNY, SVGAGI (reference sequence). Trimming removed 6 bases from V and 2 bases from J, with 8 bases in between. This chain's CDR3 is CASSQTAGNTIYF. Here the CDR3 DNA reads TGTGCCAGCAGCCAGACAGCTGGAAACACCATATATTTT.

V and J are TRBV30 and TRBJ1-5; 7 positions agree with TRBD1. The V and J ends lost 5 bases and 9 bases, in that order; junction bases with no gene match: 13. This CDR3 comprises 14 residues. Germline V gene lookup returns CDR1 GTSNPN and CDR2 SVGIG (reference sequence). This CDR3 is CAWADRRALWPQHF. The CDR3 DNA follows: TGTGCCTGGGCGGACAGGAGGGCCTTATGGCCCCAGCATTTT.

J is TRBJ2-7 and V is TRBV19; 12 positions match TRBD1. The CDR3 totals 16 residues. The ends lost 1 base at V and 6 bases at J; junction bases unmatched: 7. From germline, CDR1 is LNHDA and CDR2 SQIVND (reference sequence). CDR3 nucleotide sequence: TGTGCCAGTAGTATAGTCCCGGGACAGGGGGCTCGCGAGCAGTACTTC. It specifies CASSIVPGQGAREQYF.

This sequence joins TRBV18 and TRBJ1-1; TRBD1 is a possible D gene (5 bases). V lost 6 bases and J lost 6, with 17 bases in between. Germline lookup yields CDR1 KGHSH and CDR2 LQKENI. CDR3 length: 14 amino acids. CDR3 in DNA: TGTGCCAGCTCCCTATCTGGGGGGGTGCCTGAAGCTTTCTTT. Translation: CASSLSGGVPEAFF. Based on the CDR3 plus reference TRBV18 and TRBJ1-1, the full variable domain is NAGVMQNPRHLVRRRGQEARLRCSPMKGHSHVYWYRQLPEEGLKFMVYLQKENIIDESGMPKERFSAEFPKEGPSILRIQQVVRGDSAAYFCASSLSGGVPEAFFGQGTRLTVV.

The chain has TRBV10-3 and TRBJ2-7, with 15 bases matching TRBD2. The ends lost 2 bases at V and 4 bases at J; junction bases unmatched: 0. Germline CDR1 ENHRY, CDR2 SYGVKD. This CDR3 has 15 residues. CDR3 sequence (DNA): TGTGCCATCAGTGAGGGGACTAGCGGGGGGTACGAGCAGTACTTC. Translation: CAISEGTSGGYEQYF.

The J gene is TRBJ2-7, the V gene TRBV10-1, with TRBD2 matching 11 bases. CDR1 is WNHNN, CDR2 SYGVQD, per germline (reference sequence). J gave up 8 bases and V 3 bases, and 6 bases lay outside the gene matches. The CDR3 runs to 14 residues. The CDR3 spells CASSDPRLAGKQYF. The CDR3 DNA follows: TGCGCCAGCAGTGACCCAAGACTAGCGGGGAAGCAGTACTTC.

V is TRBV6-5 and J is TRBJ1-3, with D possibly being TRBD1 (5 bases). Trimming stripped 6 bases from V and 2 bases from J, with 14 bases between. Germline V gives CDR1 MNHEY, CDR2 SVGAGI. This CDR3 contains 15 residues. CDR3 bases: TGTGCCAGCAGCAAGGAGCGGGGGGCTGGAAACACCATATATTTT. This translates into CASSKERGAGNTIYF.

The J gene is TRBJ1-2, the V gene TRBV12-3 or TRBV12-4, with 8 bases aligning to TRBD1. J was trimmed by 6 bases and V by 6 bases; bases with no gene match: 6. CDR3 length: 13 amino acids. The chain's CDR3 is CASRLDRVDGYTF. CDR3 coding DNA: TGTGCCAGCAGGCTGGACAGGGTTGATGGCTACACCTTC.

The chain employs TRBV12-3 or TRBV12-4 and TRBJ2-7, with D perhaps TRBD2 (5 bases). The germline V and J ends were trimmed by 8 bases and 7 bases, with 15 bases remaining between them. The CDR3 has 12 amino acids. DNA of the CDR3: TGTGCCAGCTCCCGGGGTCTATTGGAGCAGTACTTC. This encodes CASSRGLLEQYF.

The chain is built from TRBV5-4 and TRBJ2-5, with 9 nucleotides matching TRBD2. The ends lost 2 bases at V and 1 base at J; junction bases unmatched: 6. This CDR3 has 16 residues. The V gene's germline CDR1 is SGHNT and CDR2 YYREEE (reference sequence). CDR3 sequence (DNA): TGTGCCAGCAGCTTAAACCTAGCGGGGACCCAAGAGACCCAGTACTTC. Translating it yields CASSLNLAGTQETQYF.

The chain recombines TRBV28 with TRBJ1-6; D is undetermined. Trimming left V 7 bases short and J 5 bases short, with 15 bases between. Germline V gene data show CDR1 as MDHEN and CDR2 as SYDVKM. The CDR3 is 15 residues long. CDR3 amino acids: CASTPPGTNNSPLHF. In DNA form, the CDR3 reads TGTGCCAGCACCCCCCCAGGCACCAATAATTCACCCCTCCACTTT.

V usage is TRBV5-4 and J usage is TRBJ1-1; 7 bases fit TRBD1. CDR3 size: 14 residues. Per germline, CDR1 SGHNT and CDR2 YYREEE (reference sequence). J was trimmed by 7 bases and V by 4 bases; bases with no gene match: 10. The CDR3 here is CASSQNRQGREAFF. The CDR3 nucleotides are TGTGCCAGCAGCCAGAACCGACAGGGTCGTGAAGCTTTCTTT.

This chain uses TRBV7-9 with TRBJ2-7, with 10 bases aligning to TRBD1. Germline CDR1 reads SEHNR; CDR2 reads FQNEAQ (reference sequence). This CDR3 is built from 16 residues. Trimming cost V 5 bases and J 8 bases; bases outside gene matches: 15. DNA of the CDR3: TGTGCCAGCAGCCTGCTTCTTTGGGACAGGGGAATAAAGCAGTACTTC. Its protein product is CASSLLLWDRGIKQYF. Together with reference TRBV7-9 and TRBJ2-7, the CDR3 gives the full variable domain: DTGVSQNPRHKITKRGQNVTFRCDPISEHNRLYWYRQTLGQGPEFLTYFQNEAQLEKSRLLSDRFSAERPKGSFSTLEIQRTEQGDSAMYLCASSLLLWDRGIKQYFGPGTRLTVT.

The rearrangement links TRBV28 to TRBJ1-5; D is ambiguous. The V and J ends lost 6 bases and 0 bases respectively, with 12 bases between them. CDR1 and CDR2 from the germline V gene are MDHEN and SYDVKM. The CDR3 loop spans 15 amino acids. The CDR3 DNA reads as TGTGCCAGCAGGTCGACATTCTATAGCAATCAGCCCCAGCATTTT. It codes for CASRSTFYSNQPQHF.